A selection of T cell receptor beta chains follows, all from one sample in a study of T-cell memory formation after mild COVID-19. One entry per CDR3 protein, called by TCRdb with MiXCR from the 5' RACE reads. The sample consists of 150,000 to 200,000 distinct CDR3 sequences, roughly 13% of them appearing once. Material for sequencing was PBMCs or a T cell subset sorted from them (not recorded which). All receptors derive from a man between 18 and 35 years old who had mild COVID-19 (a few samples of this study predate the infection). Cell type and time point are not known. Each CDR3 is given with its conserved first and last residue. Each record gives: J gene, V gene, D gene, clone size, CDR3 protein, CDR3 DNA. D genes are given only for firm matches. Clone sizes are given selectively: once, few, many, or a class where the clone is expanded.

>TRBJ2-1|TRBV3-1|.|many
CASQPSDSYNEQFF
TGTGCCAGCCAACCGTCTGACTCCTACAATGAGCAGTTCTTC
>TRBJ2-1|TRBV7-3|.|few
CASSATEYNEQFF
TGTGCCAGCAGCGCAACAGAATACAATGAGCAGTTCTTC
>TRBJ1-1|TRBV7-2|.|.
CASSLVSSGALEALF
TGTGCCAGCAGCTTAGTATCGAGCGGAGCATTAGAAGCTTTATTT
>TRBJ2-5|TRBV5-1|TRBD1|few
CASSLWRTGRQETQYF
TGCGCCAGCAGCTTGTGGCGGACAGGGCGACAAGAGACCCAGTACTTC
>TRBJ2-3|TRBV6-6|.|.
CASTKYSTDTQYF
TGTGCCAGCACGAAATATAGCACAGATACGCAGTATTTT
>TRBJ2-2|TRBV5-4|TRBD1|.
CASSIDRGQAGELFF
TGTGCCAGCAGCATTGACAGGGGGCAGGCCGGGGAGCTGTTTTTT
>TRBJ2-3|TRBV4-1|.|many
CASSQEGRPSTDTQYF
TGCGCCAGCAGCCAGGAGGGACGCCCTAGCACAGATACGCAGTATTTT
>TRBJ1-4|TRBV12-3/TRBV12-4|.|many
CASSLIQGGEKLFF
TGTGCCAGCAGTTTAATACAGGGAGGAGAAAAACTGTTTTTT
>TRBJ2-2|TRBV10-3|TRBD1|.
CAIRTRGPDTGELFF
TGTGCCATCAGAACCAGGGGGCCGGACACCGGGGAGCTGTTTTTT
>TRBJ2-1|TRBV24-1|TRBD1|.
CATSDLQGSEQFF
TGTGCCACCAGTGATTTACAGGGGTCCGAGCAGTTCTTC
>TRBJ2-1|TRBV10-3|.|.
CAALEPGLTNEQFF
TGTGCCGCGCTCGAACCGGGGCTTACCAATGAGCAGTTCTTC
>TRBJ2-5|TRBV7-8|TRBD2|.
CASSVTSGGPLDQYF
TGTGCCAGCAGCGTGACTAGCGGGGGGCCTCTCGACCAGTACTTC
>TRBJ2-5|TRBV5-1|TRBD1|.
CASSYDRVIGETQYF
TGCGCCAGCAGCTACGACAGGGTAATCGGGGAGACCCAGTACTTC
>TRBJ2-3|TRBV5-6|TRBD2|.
CASSWVAGGPADTQYF
TGTGCCAGCAGCTGGGTAGCGGGGGGCCCCGCAGATACGCAGTATTTT
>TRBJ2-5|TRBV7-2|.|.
CASSSGSAQETQYF
TGTGCCAGCAGCTCCGGGTCCGCCCAAGAGACCCAGTACTTC
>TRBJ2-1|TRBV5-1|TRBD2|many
CASSLGLAGLNEQFF
TGCGCCAGCAGCCTCGGACTAGCGGGTCTCAATGAGCAGTTCTTC
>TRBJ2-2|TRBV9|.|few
CASSARSTGELFF
TGTGCCAGCAGCGCCCGATCGACCGGGGAGCTGTTTTTT
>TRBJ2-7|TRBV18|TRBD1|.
CASSPPGGRGREQYF
TGTGCCAGCTCACCCCCCGGGGGCAGGGGGCGCGAGCAGTACTTC
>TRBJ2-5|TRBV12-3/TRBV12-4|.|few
CASSFVGRTQYF
TGTGCCAGCAGTTTCGTGGGTAGGACCCAGTACTTC
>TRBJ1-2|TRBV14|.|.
CASSQGGSQTF
TGTGCCAGCAGCCAAGGGGGGTCACAAACCTTC
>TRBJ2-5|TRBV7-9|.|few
CASSWKAETQYF
TGTGCCAGCAGCTGGAAGGCGGAGACCCAGTACTTC
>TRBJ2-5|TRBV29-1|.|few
CSIREQETQYF
TGCAGCATCAGGGAGCAGGAGACCCAGTACTTC
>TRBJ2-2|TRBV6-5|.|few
CASRESNPGELFF
TGTGCCAGCAGGGAATCTAATCCCGGGGAGCTGTTTTTT
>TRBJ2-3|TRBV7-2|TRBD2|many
CASSLAGGITDTQYF
TGTGCCAGCAGCTTAGCGGGGGGGATCACAGATACGCAGTATTTT
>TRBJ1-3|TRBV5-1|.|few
CASSLTGPGNTIYF
TGCGCCAGCAGCTTGACAGGGCCTGGAAACACCATATATTTT
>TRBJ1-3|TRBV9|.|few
CASSDNRAATIYF
TGTGCCAGCAGCGATAACAGGGCGGCCACCATATATTTT
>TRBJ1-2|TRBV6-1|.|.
CASSSRGESGYTF
TGTGCCAGCAGTTCCCGAGGGGAGTCAGGCTACACCTTC
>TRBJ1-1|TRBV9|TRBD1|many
CASSVEDRGWDTEAFF
TGTGCCAGCAGCGTAGAGGACAGGGGGTGGGACACTGAAGCTTTCTTT
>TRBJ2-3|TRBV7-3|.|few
CASSFGLSSTDTQYF
TGTGCCAGCAGCTTCGGCCTATCAAGCACAGATACGCAGTATTTT
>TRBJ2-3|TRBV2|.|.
CASSILPDTQYF
TGTGCCAGCAGCATCCTACCAGATACGCAGTATTTT
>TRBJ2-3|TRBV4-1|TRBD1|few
CASSQEGPGVRGRTDTQYF
TGCGCCAGCAGCCAAGAGGGCCCAGGGGTCAGGGGGCGTACAGATACGCAGTATTTT